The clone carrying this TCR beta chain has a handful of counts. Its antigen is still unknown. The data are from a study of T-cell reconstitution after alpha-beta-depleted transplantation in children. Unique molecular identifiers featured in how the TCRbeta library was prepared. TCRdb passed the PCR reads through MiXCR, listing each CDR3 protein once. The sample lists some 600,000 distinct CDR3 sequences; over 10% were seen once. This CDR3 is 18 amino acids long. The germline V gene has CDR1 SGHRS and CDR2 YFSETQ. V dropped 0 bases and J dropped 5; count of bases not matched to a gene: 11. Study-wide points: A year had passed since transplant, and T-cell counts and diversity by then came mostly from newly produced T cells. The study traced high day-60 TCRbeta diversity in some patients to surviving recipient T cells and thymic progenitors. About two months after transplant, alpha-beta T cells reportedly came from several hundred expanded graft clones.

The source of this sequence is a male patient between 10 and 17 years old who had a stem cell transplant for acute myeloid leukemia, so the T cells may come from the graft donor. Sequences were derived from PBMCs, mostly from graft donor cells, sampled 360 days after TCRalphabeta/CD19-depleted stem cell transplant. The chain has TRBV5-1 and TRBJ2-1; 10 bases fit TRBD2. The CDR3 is CASSLVPSGSGPHNEQFF. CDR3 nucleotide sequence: TGCGCCAGCAGCTTGGTGCCTAGCGGGAGCGGACCCCACAATGAGCAGTTCTTC.